These 14 T cell receptor beta chains were sequenced from one sample in a study of shared clonotypes between healthy human individuals. Sequencing was performed with immunoSEQ multiplex PCR; in TCRdb, only in-frame clones are kept and a portion is missing. The table has around 1.1 million clones, approximately 80% seen once. The sequencing input was memory CD4+ T cells from PBMCs. Subset: CD45RA-negative fraction. The receptors derive from a man aged 18 to 30 in good health. Some clones in this sample may be carry-over from other donors' samples.

V and J are TRBV2 and TRBJ2-1; 13 bases agree with TRBD2. With V trimmed by 6 bases and J by 4 bases, 3 bases remained unmatched. The CDR3 covers 15 residues. Germline assignment: CDR1 SNHLY and CDR2 FYNNEI. The CDR3 protein is CASSLGLAGYNEQFF. The CDR3 region has the DNA TGTGCCAGCAGCCTGGGACTAGCGGGGTACAATGAGCAGTTCTTC.

Turning to this clone: Other DNA sequences in this specimen translate into the identical CDR3. V is TRBV28 and J is TRBJ1-2, with no clear D. The ends were cut back, 1 base at V and 8 bases at J, with 8 bases in the middle. Germline CDR1 and CDR2: MDHEN and SYDVKM. The CDR3 runs 12 residues. The CDR3 loop is CASSLYRDGYTF. CDR3 sequence (DNA): TGTGCCAGCAGTTTATATCGCGACGGCTACACCTTC.

A note on this clone: This CDR3 is also generated by other DNA sequences in the sample. CDR3 nucleotides: TGTGCCAGCAGTTCGACAGGCGGCACTGAAGCTTTCTTT. It translates to CASSSTGGTEAFF. The chain employs TRBV28 and TRBJ1-1; the D gene is possibly TRBD1 (6 bases). V was pared by 4 bases and J by 4 bases, with 10 bases between. The length of the CDR3 is 13 residues. Germline loops: CDR1 MDHEN, CDR2 SYDVKM.

This chain links TRBV19 with TRBJ2-2; D is unclear. Trimming left V 6 bases short and J 1 base short, with 15 bases between. Germline CDR1 and CDR2: LNHDA and SQIVND (reference sequence). The CDR3 loop spans 16 amino acids. DNA for the CDR3: TGTGCCAGTAGATCGGCCCGGGCAGGGAACACCGGGGAGCTGTTTTTT. Translating it yields CASRSARAGNTGELFF. Full variable domain (remainder filled in from reference TRBV19 and TRBJ2-2): DGGITQSPKYLFRKEGQNVTLSCEQNLNHDAMYWYRQDPGQGLRLIYYSQIVNDFQKGDIAEGYSVSREKKESFPLTVTSAQKNPTAFYLCASRSARAGNTGELFFGEGSRLTVL.

This chain joins TRBV5-1 and TRBJ2-2; D is undetermined. CDR3 length equals 14 residues. Germline V gene lookup returns CDR1 SGHRS and CDR2 YFSETQ. Trimming took 0 bases from V and 2 from J, leaving 5 bases between them. CDR3 residues: CASSLDFNTGELFF. CDR3 coding DNA: TGCGCCAGCAGCTTGGACTTCAACACCGGGGAGCTGTTTTTT.

V and J are TRBV28 and TRBJ2-1, with 7 bases aligning to TRBD2. The CDR3 has 17 amino acids. The trim removed 2 bases at V and 2 bases at J, leaving 9 bases unmatched. CDR1 and CDR2 (germline): MDHEN, SYDVKM. The CDR3 sequence is CASSLLRASGTYNEQFF. In DNA, the CDR3 is TGTGCCAGCAGTTTACTTCGGGCTAGCGGAACCTACAATGAGCAGTTCTTC. The variable domain in full, completed from reference TRBV28 and TRBJ2-1, reads DVKVTQSSRYLVKRTGEKVFLECVQDMDHENMFWYRQDPGLGLRLIYFSYDVKMKEKGDIPEGYSVSREKKERFSLILESASTNQTSMYLCASSLLRASGTYNEQFFGPGTRLTVL.

The chain is built from TRBV10-2 and TRBJ1-1; D gene ambiguous. Germline V gene data show CDR1 as WSHSY and CDR2 as SAAADI. Trimming stripped 10 bases from V and 5 bases from J, with 20 bases between. The CDR3 is made up of 14 amino acids. Here the CDR3 reads CATQKRVDSTEAFF. The CDR3 nucleotides read TGCGCCACTCAAAAACGGGTGGACTCTACTGAAGCTTTCTTT.

The V and J genes are TRBV12-5 and TRBJ2-5; no clear D. Germline CDR1 is LGHNT and CDR2 is FRNRAP. With 1 base removed from V and 4 bases from J, the gap between germline ends came to 4 bases. The CDR3 runs 12 residues. This CDR3 is CASGLGIETQYF. CDR3 in DNA: TGTGCTAGTGGTTTGGGGATAGAGACCCAGTACTTC.

The chain joins TRBV14 to TRBJ2-1; possibly TRBD2 for D (5 bases). This CDR3 is 15 amino acids long. Germline CDR1 and CDR2: SGHDN and FVKESK. Trimming removed 7 bases from V and 2 bases from J, with 15 bases in between. The CDR3 protein is CASTTHTGTYNEQFF. The CDR3 region has the DNA TGTGCCAGCACCACCCATACCGGGACCTACAATGAGCAGTTCTTC.

CDR3 sequence: CASNQGSNQPQHF. As DNA, the CDR3 is TGTGCCAGCAATCAGGGGAGCAATCAGCCCCAGCATTTT. This rearrangement joins TRBV6-5 to TRBJ1-5; D possibly corresponds to TRBD1 (6 bases). The V gene lost 7 bases and the J gene lost 1 base, with 8 bases spanning the gap. The CDR3 runs to 13 residues. Per the germline V gene, CDR1 is MNHEY and CDR2 is SVGAGI.

This chain joins TRBV18 and TRBJ2-3, with 7 positions matching TRBD1. The germline V gene encodes CDR1 KGHSH and CDR2 LQKENI. The CDR3 covers 13 residues. V shed 3 bases and J 6 bases; nucleotides not matched to a gene: 3. The DNA of the CDR3 is TGTGCCAGCTCACCGAGGGGGCGGGATACGCAGTATTTT. It codes for CASSPRGRDTQYF.

To note about this clone: Other DNA sequences in this specimen translate into the identical CDR3. The J gene is TRBJ2-1, the V gene TRBV5-1; 10 bases are a match to TRBD2. Germline CDR1 reads SGHRS; CDR2 reads YFSETQ. The V segment lost 0 bases and the J segment 4 bases; nucleotides outside the gene matches: 4. The CDR3 contains 16 residues. The CDR3 DNA reads TGCGCCAGCAGCTTGGCCGGGACTAGCGCTTACAATGAGCAGTTCTTC. The encoded protein is CASSLAGTSAYNEQFF.

This clone has a handful of counts. This sequence joins TRBV7-3 and TRBJ2-1, with 10 bases aligning to TRBD2. Germline V gene data show CDR1 as SGHTA and CDR2 as FQGTGA. V dropped 5 bases and J dropped 5; count of bases not matched to a gene: 6. The CDR3 is made up of 15 amino acids. CDR3 DNA: TGTGCCAGCAGCGTGACTAGCGGGTATGACAATGAGCAGTTCTTC. Its translation: CASSVTSGYDNEQFF.

In this sample, this clone turned up once. This rearrangement joins TRBV2 to TRBJ1-5, with 10 nucleotides matching TRBD1. CDR3 length equals 18 residues. The germline gives CDR1 SNHLY, CDR2 FYNNEI. V shed 4 bases and J 2 bases; nucleotides not matched to a gene: 11. CDR3 sequence: CASSGRDRGGNRNQPQHF. DNA for the CDR3: TGTGCCAGCAGTGGAAGGGACAGGGGAGGTAATCGCAATCAGCCCCAGCATTTT.